The rows below give T cell receptor beta chains drawn from one sample of a study of T cell responses to AZD1222 COVID-19 vaccine. Assay: immunoSEQ multiplex PCR; the TCRdb copy retains only in-frame clones and omits some. This table holds about 130,000 clones, about nine tenths found once. The sample consisted of peripheral blood, taken on day 0 of AZD1222 vaccination. Source of these receptors: an adult in good health. The CDR3 runs from the conserved cysteine through the conserved F or W. A D gene is named only where the DNA matches it firmly. Size is stated for part of the rows, as once, few or many counts, or as a class when the clone is expanded.

DNA: TGTGCCAGCAGCCAAGCGTCCAACTACAATGAGCAGTTCTTC; CDR3: CASSQASNYNEQFF; D: NA; V: TRBV3-1/TRBV3-2; J: TRBJ2-1; size: NA
DNA: TGTGCCAGCAGCCAAGATTGGGGGTTCGAGCAGTACTTC; CDR3: CASSQDWGFEQYF; D: NA; V: TRBV3-1/TRBV3-2; J: TRBJ2-7; size: NA
DNA: TGTGCCAGCAGCCCAACACTAGCGGGGGTTTTGAGGGAGACCCAGTACTTC; CDR3: CASSPTLAGVLRETQYF; D: TRBD2; V: TRBV3-1/TRBV3-2; J: TRBJ2-5; size: NA
DNA: TGTGCCAGCACCCGGGGCAGTGCCCGTGAAAAACTGTTTTTT; CDR3: CASTRGSAREKLFF; D: NA; V: TRBV3-1/TRBV3-2; J: TRBJ1-4; size: NA
DNA: TGTGCCAGCAGCATGGGACAGGGGAGAACTGAAGCTTTCTTT; CDR3: CASSMGQGRTEAFF; D: TRBD1; V: TRBV6-2/TRBV6-3; J: TRBJ1-1; size: NA
DNA: TGTGCCAGCAGAGATCCCAGCGGGGGAGTCTACGAGCAGTACTTC; CDR3: CASRDPSGGVYEQYF; D: TRBD2; V: TRBV7-2; J: TRBJ2-7; size: NA
DNA: TGTGCCAGCAGCCCGACTAGCGGGGGGCGGGATACGCAGTATTTT; CDR3: CASSPTSGGRDTQYF; D: TRBD2; V: TRBV7-2; J: TRBJ2-3; size: once
DNA: TGTGCCAGCAGTTACGCGACAGGGAACACTGAAGCTTTCTTT; CDR3: CASSYATGNTEAFF; D: NA; V: TRBV6-2/TRBV6-3; J: TRBJ1-1; size: few
DNA: TGCGCCAGCAGCTTGGACAGGGCTGGGGCCAACGTCCTGACTTTC; CDR3: CASSLDRAGANVLTF; D: NA; V: TRBV5-1; J: TRBJ2-6; size: NA
DNA: TGTGCCAGCACGACCGACAGACATTCCTACAATGAGCAGTTCTTC; CDR3: CASTTDRHSYNEQFF; D: NA; V: TRBV28; J: TRBJ2-1; size: NA
DNA: TGTGCCAGCAGCATATCGACAGGGGGCGCCTGGGAGCAGTACTTC; CDR3: CASSISTGGAWEQYF; D: TRBD1; V: TRBV7-8; J: TRBJ2-7; size: NA
DNA: TGTGCCAGCAGCTTAGGGGGCCATGAGCAGTTCTTC; CDR3: CASSLGGHEQFF; D: NA; V: TRBV11-1; J: TRBJ2-1; size: NA
DNA: TGTGCCAGCAGCTTAGAGCGGGGAGTAGATACGCAGTATTTT; CDR3: CASSLERGVDTQYF; D: TRBD2; V: TRBV7-9; J: TRBJ2-3; size: few
DNA: TGTGCCACCGGGGATGACGTTACCTACGAGCAGTACTTC; CDR3: CATGDDVTYEQYF; D: NA; V: TRBV24-1; J: TRBJ2-7; size: NA
DNA: TGTGCCAGCAGCTTGGGACTAGCGTTAGATACGCAGTATTTT; CDR3: CASSLGLALDTQYF; D: TRBD2; V: TRBV7-3; J: TRBJ2-3; size: NA
DNA: TGTGCCAGCAATCGAGCGGGGGGGCATCGAGATACGCAGTATTTT; CDR3: CASNRAGGHRDTQYF; D: TRBD2; V: TRBV27; J: TRBJ2-3; size: NA
DNA: TGCGCCAGCAGCCGGGAGGGGTACTACGAGCAGTACTTC; CDR3: CASSREGYYEQYF; D: TRBD2; V: TRBV4-1; J: TRBJ2-7; size: NA
DNA: TGTGCCAGCAGCTTAATACAGGGAGGCACCGGGGAGCTGTTTTTT; CDR3: CASSLIQGGTGELFF; D: NA; V: TRBV7-8; J: TRBJ2-2; size: once